The clone carrying this T cell receptor (beta chain) was recorded once. Sequencing was performed with immunoSEQ multiplex PCR; in TCRdb, only in-frame clones are kept and a portion is missing. The table shows approximately 660,000 clones, with roughly 90% occurring only once. This entry is derived from a study of shared T cell receptors in the human thymus. V was cut by 1 base and J by 6 bases, with 12 bases left in between. Per germline, CDR1 LGHNA and CDR2 YNFKEQ. This CDR3 contains 14 residues. The same sample was also used in a study of human thymus T cells. That paper adds: Resections from corrective heart surgery provided thymus tissue. The authors found apparently biased V and J gene usage in thymic and blood repertoires. There were highly overlapping thymic repertoires among unrelated individuals, as related research reported.

This sequence joins TRBV4-2 and TRBJ1-1; D is unresolved. This TCR was recovered from a boy under two years old with a congenital heart defect. The sample taken for sequencing was thymocytes. CDR3 nucleotide sequence: TGTGCCAGCAGCCAAGTCAGAGACCAGGCTGAAGCTTTCTTT. Translation gives CASSQVRDQAEAFF.